This TCR beta chain stems from a study of prognosis after radiotherapy for stage I lung cancer. Study-wide background: Of the patients, about seven had squamous cell carcinoma and twelve had adenocarcinoma tumors.

This clonotype was seen repeatedly, ten times or more. The CDR3 is 13 amino acids. The germline V gene has CDR1 MGHRA and CDR2 YSYEKL. V was shortened by 0 bases and J by 11 bases, with 11 bases between the two germline ends. Two-round multiplex PCR on genomic DNA was the method by which TCR beta CDR3 was amplified. Initially, in first-round PCR, primers specific to each TRBV and TRBJ gene were used. One entry per CDR3 protein results from TCRdb running MiXCR on the multiplex PCR reads. Of about 26,000 distinct CDR3 sequences listed, about 32% are singletons. This sequence was found in a donor over 45 with non-small cell lung cancer. This chain connects TRBV4-1 to TRBJ1-5; maybe TRBD1 (5 bases). The material was PBMCs, obtained before or after stereotactic body radiation therapy (not recorded which). The CDR3 region has the DNA TGCGCCAGCAGCCAAGAGGCCCAGGGAACCCAGCATTTT. Translating it yields CASSQEAQGTQHF.